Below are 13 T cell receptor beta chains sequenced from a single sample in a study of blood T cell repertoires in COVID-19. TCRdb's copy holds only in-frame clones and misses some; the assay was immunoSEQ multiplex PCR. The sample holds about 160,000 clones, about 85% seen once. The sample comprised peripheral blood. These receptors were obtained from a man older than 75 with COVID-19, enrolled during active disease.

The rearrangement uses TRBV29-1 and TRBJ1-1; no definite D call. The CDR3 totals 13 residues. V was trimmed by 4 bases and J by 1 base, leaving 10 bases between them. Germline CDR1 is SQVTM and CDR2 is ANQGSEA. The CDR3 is CSVAEVPNTEAFF. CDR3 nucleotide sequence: TGCAGCGTTGCTGAGGTCCCGAACACTGAAGCTTTCTTT.

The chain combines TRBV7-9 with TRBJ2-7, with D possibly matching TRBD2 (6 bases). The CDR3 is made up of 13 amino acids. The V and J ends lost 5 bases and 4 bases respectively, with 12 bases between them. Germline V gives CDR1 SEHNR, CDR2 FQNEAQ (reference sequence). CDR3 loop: CASSLAGGYEQYF. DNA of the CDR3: TGTGCCAGCAGCCTGGCCGGAGGGTACGAGCAGTACTTC.

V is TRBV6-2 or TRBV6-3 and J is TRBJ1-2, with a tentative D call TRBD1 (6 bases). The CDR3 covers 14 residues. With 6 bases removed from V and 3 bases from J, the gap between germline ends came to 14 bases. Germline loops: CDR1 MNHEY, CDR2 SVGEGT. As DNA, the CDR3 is TGTGCCAGCAGCCGAGGACAGTCTTACTATGGCTACACCTTC. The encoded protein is CASSRGQSYYGYTF.

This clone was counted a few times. CDR3 bases: TGTGCCAGCAGCGTAGCTGGAGGGGCGGGCTATGGCTACACCTTC. It yields the protein CASSVAGGAGYGYTF. The chain links TRBV9 to TRBJ1-2; a weak D match, TRBD1 (5 bases). The germline gives CDR1 SGDLS, CDR2 YYNGEE. V lost 0 bases to trimming and J lost 4 bases, with 13 bases between them. This CDR3 spans 15 amino acids.

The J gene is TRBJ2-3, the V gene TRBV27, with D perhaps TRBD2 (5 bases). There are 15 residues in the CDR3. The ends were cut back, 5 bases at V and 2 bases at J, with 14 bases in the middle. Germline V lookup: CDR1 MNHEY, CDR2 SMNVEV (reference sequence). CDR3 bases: TGTGCCAGCAGTCTGGACTGGAAGGACACAGATACGCAGTATTTT. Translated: CASSLDWKDTDTQYF.

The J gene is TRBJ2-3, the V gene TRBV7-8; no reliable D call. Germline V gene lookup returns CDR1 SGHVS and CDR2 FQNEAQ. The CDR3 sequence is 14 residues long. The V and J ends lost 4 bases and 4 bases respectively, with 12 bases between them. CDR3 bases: TGTGCCAGCAGCTCACTCGTGAATGCAGATACGCAGTATTTT. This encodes CASSSLVNADTQYF. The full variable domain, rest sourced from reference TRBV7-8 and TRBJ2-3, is GAGVSQSPRYKVAKRGQDVALRCDPISGHVSLFWYQQALGQGPEFLTYFQNEAQLDKSGLPSDRFFAERPEGSVSTLKIQRTQQEDSAVYLCASSSLVNADTQYFGPGTRLTVL.

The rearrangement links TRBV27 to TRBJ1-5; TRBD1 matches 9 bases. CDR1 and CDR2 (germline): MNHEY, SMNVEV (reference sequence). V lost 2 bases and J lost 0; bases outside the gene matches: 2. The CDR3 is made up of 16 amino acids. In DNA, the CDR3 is TGTGCCAGCAGTTTACTGGGACAGGGTAGCAATCAGCCCCAGCATTTT. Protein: CASSLLGQGSNQPQHF.

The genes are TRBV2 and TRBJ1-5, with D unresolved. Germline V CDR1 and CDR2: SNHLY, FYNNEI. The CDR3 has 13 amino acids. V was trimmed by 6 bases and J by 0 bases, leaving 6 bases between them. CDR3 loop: CASSTYSNQPQHF. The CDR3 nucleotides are TGTGCCAGCAGCACCTATAGCAATCAGCCCCAGCATTTT.

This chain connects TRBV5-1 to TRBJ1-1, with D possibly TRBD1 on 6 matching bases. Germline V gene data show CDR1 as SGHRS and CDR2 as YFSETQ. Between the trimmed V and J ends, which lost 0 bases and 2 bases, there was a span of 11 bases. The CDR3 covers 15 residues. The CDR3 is CASSLGGGVNTEAFF. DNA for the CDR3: TGCGCCAGCAGCTTGGGAGGGGGAGTTAACACTGAAGCTTTCTTT.

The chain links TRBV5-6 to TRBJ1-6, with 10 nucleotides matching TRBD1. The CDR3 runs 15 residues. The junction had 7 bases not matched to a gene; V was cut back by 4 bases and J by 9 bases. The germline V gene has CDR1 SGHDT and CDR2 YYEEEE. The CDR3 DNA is TGTGCCAGCAGCCTTGACAGGGGGCAGGCTTCACCCCTCCACTTT. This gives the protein CASSLDRGQASPLHF.

CDR3 sequence: CASSAVPSGGARNEQFF. The CDR3 nucleotides read TGTGCCAGTAGTGCGGTCCCTAGCGGGGGGGCCCGGAATGAGCAGTTCTTC. The rearrangement joins TRBV19 to TRBJ2-1; 12 bases match TRBD2. CDR1 LNHDA and CDR2 SQIVND come from the germline V gene (reference sequence). Losses at the gene ends were 5 bases for V and 7 bases for J; bases not matched to a gene: 12. The CDR3 extends over 17 amino acids.

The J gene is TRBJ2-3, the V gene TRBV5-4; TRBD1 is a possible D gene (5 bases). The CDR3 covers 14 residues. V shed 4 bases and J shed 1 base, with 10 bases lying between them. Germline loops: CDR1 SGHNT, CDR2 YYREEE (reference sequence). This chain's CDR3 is CASSLKQGTDTQYF. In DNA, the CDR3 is TGTGCCAGCAGCCTCAAACAGGGCACAGATACGCAGTATTTT.

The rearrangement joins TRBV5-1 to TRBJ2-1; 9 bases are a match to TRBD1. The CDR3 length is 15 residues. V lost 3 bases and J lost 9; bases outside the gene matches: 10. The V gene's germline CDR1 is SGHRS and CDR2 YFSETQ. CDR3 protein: CASSSGQGTLSEQFF. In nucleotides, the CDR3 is TGCGCCAGCAGCTCGGGACAGGGAACGTTGTCTGAGCAGTTCTTC.